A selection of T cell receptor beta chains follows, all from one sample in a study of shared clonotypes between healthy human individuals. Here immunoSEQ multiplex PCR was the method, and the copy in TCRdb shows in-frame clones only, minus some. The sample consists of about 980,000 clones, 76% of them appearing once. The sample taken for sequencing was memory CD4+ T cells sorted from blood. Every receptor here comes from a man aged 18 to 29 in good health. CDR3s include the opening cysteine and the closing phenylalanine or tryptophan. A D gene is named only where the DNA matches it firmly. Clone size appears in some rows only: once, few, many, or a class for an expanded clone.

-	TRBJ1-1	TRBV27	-	TGTGCCAGCGCGGGGGGGGTCAGGAACACTGAAGCTTTCTTT	CASAGGVRNTEAFF
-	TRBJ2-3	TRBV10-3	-	TGTGCCATCAGACTACCGGGGGAAGCCACAGATACGCAGTATTTT	CAIRLPGEATDTQYF
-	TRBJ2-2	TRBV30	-	TGTGCCTGGAGTCGACTTCGTGCCGGGGAGCTGTTTTTT	CAWSRLRAGELFF
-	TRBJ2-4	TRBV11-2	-	TGTGCCAGCAGCTTAGATAAGGGCAACATTCAGTACTTC	CASSLDKGNIQYF
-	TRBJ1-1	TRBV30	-	TGTGCCTGGAAATTTACAGAGAACACTGAAGCTTTCTTT	CAWKFTENTEAFF
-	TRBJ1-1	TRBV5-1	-	TGCGCCAGCAGCCCCAGGGTCTCTGAAGCTTTCTTT	CASSPRVSEAFF
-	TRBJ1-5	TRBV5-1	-	TGCGCCAGCAGCTTGGCAGGGTTGAGCGTGCAGCCCCAGCATTTT	CASSLAGLSVQPQHF
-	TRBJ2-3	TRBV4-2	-	TGTGCCAGCAGCCAAGCGGCCGAGCCTAGCACAGATACGCAGTATTTT	CASSQAAEPSTDTQYF
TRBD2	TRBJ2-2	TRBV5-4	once	TGTGCCAGCAGCTTGGGAGCGGGGGACACCGGGGAGCTGTTTTTT	CASSLGAGDTGELFF
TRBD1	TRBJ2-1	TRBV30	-	TGTGCCTGGAGTGTGGGACAGGGAATTTATAGTGACTCCTACAATGAGCAGTTCTTC	CAWSVGQGIYSDSYNEQFF
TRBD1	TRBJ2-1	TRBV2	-	TGTGCCAGCAGGACGGGACAGTACAATGAGCAGTTCTTC	CASRTGQYNEQFF
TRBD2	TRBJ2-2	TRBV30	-	TGTGCCTGGAGTGCGGGACTAGCGGGAGGACCCGGGGAGCTGTTTTTT	CAWSAGLAGGPGELFF
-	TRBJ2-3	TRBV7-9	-	TGTGCCAGCAGCTTAGGTCGGGGGTCAGATACGCAGTATTTT	CASSLGRGSDTQYF
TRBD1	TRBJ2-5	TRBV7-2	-	TGTGCCAGCAGTCCGGACAGGTGGGCAGAGACCCAGTACTTC	CASSPDRWAETQYF
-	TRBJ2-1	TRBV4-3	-	TGCGCCAGCAGCCAAGAAGGGATCTCCTACAATGAGCAGTTCTTC	CASSQEGISYNEQFF
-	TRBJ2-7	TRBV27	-	TGTGCCAGCAGTTTAAGTAACTACGAGCAGTACTTC	CASSLSNYEQYF
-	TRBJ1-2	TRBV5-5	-	TGTGCCAGCAGCCAAGGAGCAGTCTATGGCTACACCTTC	CASSQGAVYGYTF
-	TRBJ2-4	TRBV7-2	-	TGTGCCAGCAGCTTAGTTCCCGGAGGGGTCAAAAACATTCAGTACTTC	CASSLVPGGVKNIQYF
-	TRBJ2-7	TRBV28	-	TGTGCCAGCAGTTCTGTTTCGACAGTTTACGACGAGCAGTACTTC	CASSSVSTVYDEQYF
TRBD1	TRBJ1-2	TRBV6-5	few	TGTGCCAGCAGTGGCACAGGGGCCGGCTACACCTTC	CASSGTGAGYTF
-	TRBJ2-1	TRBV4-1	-	TGCGCCAGCAGCCAGGATGCGACCCGGAAGAGCTCCTACAATGAGCAGTTCTTC	CASSQDATRKSSYNEQFF
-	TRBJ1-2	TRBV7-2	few	TGTGCCACCACGCCCTCGAGATCCTATGGCTACACCTTC	CATTPSRSYGYTF
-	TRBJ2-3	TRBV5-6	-	TGTGCCAGCAGCTTTCAGGGTATCTCAACAGATACGCAGTATTTT	CASSFQGISTDTQYF
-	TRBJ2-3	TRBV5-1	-	TGCGCCAGCAGCTTGGCTATTACGCTAGGCACAGATACGCAGTATTTT	CASSLAITLGTDTQYF
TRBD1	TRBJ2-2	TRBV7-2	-	TGTGCCAGCAGCTTAGAGTCAGGGGGCACCGGGGAGCTGTTTTTT	CASSLESGGTGELFF
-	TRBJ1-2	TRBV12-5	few	TGTGCTAGTGGTTTCTGGGAGAGACGGACCCGCGGCTACACCTTC	CASGFWERRTRGYTF
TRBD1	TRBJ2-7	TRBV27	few	TGTGCCAGCAGTTTATGGATAGACAGGGGTGGGAACGAGCAGTACTTC	CASSLWIDRGGNEQYF
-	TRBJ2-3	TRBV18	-	TGTGCCAGCTCACCAGTAGGGGTGACAGATACGCAGTATTTT	CASSPVGVTDTQYF
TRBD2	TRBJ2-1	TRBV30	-	TGTGCCTGGAGTGTCGGGAGGGGGTCTGGGAATGAGCAGTTCTTC	CAWSVGRGSGNEQFF
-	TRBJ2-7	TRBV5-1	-	TGCGCCAGGGTCGACGAGCAGTACTTC	CARVDEQYF
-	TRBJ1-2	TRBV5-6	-	TGTGCCAGCAGCTTGCCCGGAACCCCTAACTATGGCTACACCTTC	CASSLPGTPNYGYTF
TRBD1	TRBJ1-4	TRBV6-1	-	TGTGCCAGCGGGAAGACAGGGATTTCACAAGAAAAACTGTTTTTT	CASGKTGISQEKLFF
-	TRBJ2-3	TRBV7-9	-	TGTGCCAGCAGCCAAGGGCCCTCGCAGTATTTT	CASSQGPSQYF
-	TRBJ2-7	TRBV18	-	TGTGCCAGCTCACGAACTGACTACGAGCAGTACTTC	CASSRTDYEQYF
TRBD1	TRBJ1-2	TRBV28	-	TGTGCCAGCAGTCCCACAGGGGCCCCAGTCTTCTATGGCTACACCTTC	CASSPTGAPVFYGYTF
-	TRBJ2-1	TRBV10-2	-	TGCGCCAGCAGAAGGGGGGCCGAGCAGTTCTTC	CASRRGAEQFF
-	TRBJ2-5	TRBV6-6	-	TGTGCCAGCAGTTACTCGACTACCCAAGAGACCCAGTACTTC	CASSYSTTQETQYF